What follows are 10 T cell receptor beta chains derived from one specimen sequenced in a study of graft-versus-host responses after intestinal transplantation. Antigens for these TCRs are unknown. Produced via immunoSEQ multiplex PCR; TCRdb's table is partial and in-frame only. The data contain roughly 120,000 clones, about 92% of them seen just once; the ten biggest clones take up under 1.5%. The sequences come from unstimulated CD8+ T cells sorted from spleen or lymph node cells, collected before transplant. These receptor sequences come from a human donor who was the organ donor for an intestinal transplant.

V usage is TRBV5-6 and J usage is TRBJ1-2; the D is unclear. Trimming took 0 bases from V and 4 from J, leaving 10 bases between them. This CDR3 has 14 amino acids. Germline V gene sequence: CDR1 SGHDT, CDR2 YYEEEE. The CDR3 is CASSLEGILYGYTF. CDR3 nucleotide sequence: TGTGCCAGCAGCTTGGAGGGCATCCTCTATGGCTACACCTTC.

The chain uses TRBV19 and TRBJ2-7; 8 bases line up with TRBD2. The CDR3 consists of 13 residues. Germline CDR1 is LNHDA and CDR2 is SQIVND (reference sequence). Unmatched junction bases numbered 5, after V lost 3 bases and J lost 7 bases. The CDR3: CASSIASGREQYF. Here the CDR3 DNA reads TGTGCCAGTAGTATTGCTAGCGGGCGTGAGCAGTACTTC.

This clone was seen once. V gene TRBV7-9 combines with J gene TRBJ2-3; TRBD2 aligns across 10 bases. V was pared by 5 bases and J by 2 bases, with 7 bases of the junction left unmatched. This CDR3 has 16 residues. The germline gives CDR1 SEHNR, CDR2 FQNEAQ (reference sequence). For the CDR3, the DNA is TGTGCCAGCAGCCCATGGAGCGGGAGGGACACAGATACGCAGTATTTT. Residues: CASSPWSGRDTDTQYF.

The V gene is TRBV4-3, the J gene TRBJ2-7, with D maybe TRBD1 (5 bases). With 1 base removed from V and 6 bases from J, the gap between germline ends came to 16 bases. In germline, CDR1 is LGHNA, CDR2 YSLEER. The CDR3 has 15 residues. The CDR3 protein is CASSQVGQGSFEQYF. The CDR3 DNA reads as TGCGCCAGCAGCCAAGTAGGCCAGGGTAGTTTCGAGCAGTACTTC.

This rearrangement joins TRBV6-4 to TRBJ2-3, with 8 bases identical to TRBD2. CDR1 and CDR2 (germline): MRHNA, SNTAGT. The CDR3 has 15 residues. J gave up 4 bases and V 5 bases, and 8 bases lay outside the gene matches. CDR3 in amino acids: CASSQAGVGPDTQYF. CDR3 nucleotides: TGTGCCAGCAGTCAAGCGGGAGTGGGGCCAGATACGCAGTATTTT.

The chain employs TRBV4-2 and TRBJ2-5; D gene uncertain. The V end was cut by 1 base, the J end by 2 bases, with 11 bases between. The CDR3 is made up of 15 amino acids. Germline CDR1 LGHNA, CDR2 YNFKEQ. The DNA for the CDR3 is TGTGCCAGCAGCCAAGGAGTTACCTCTCAAGAGACCCAGTACTTC. This codes for CASSQGVTSQETQYF.

The chain recombines TRBV6-1 with TRBJ2-7, with TRBD1 identical over 7 bases. Germline CDR1 MNHNS, CDR2 SASEGT. The J segment lost 1 base and the V segment lost 5 bases, leaving 2 bases of the junction unmatched. The CDR3 is 13 residues long. The CDR3 loop reads CASSLGQSYEQYF. As DNA, the CDR3 is TGTGCCAGCAGTTTGGGACAGTCCTACGAGCAGTACTTC.

The CDR3 spells CASSDRSGNTIYF. The CDR3 bases are TGTGCCAGCAGTGACAGGTCTGGAAACACCATATATTTT. The genes are TRBV28 and TRBJ1-3; a weak D match, TRBD1 (6 bases). The CDR3 has 13 amino acids. With 5 bases removed from V and 1 base from J, the gap between germline ends came to 6 bases. Germline V gene sequence: CDR1 MDHEN, CDR2 SYDVKM.

V is TRBV27 and J is TRBJ2-1; TRBD2 aligns across 8 bases. V dropped 3 bases and J dropped 5; count of bases not matched to a gene: 3. The germline V gene has CDR1 MNHEY and CDR2 SMNVEV (reference sequence). The CDR3 is 14 amino acids. The CDR3 DNA follows: TGTGCCAGCAGTTTTAGAGCGGGAGACAATGAGCAGTTCTTC. This encodes CASSFRAGDNEQFF.

This chain joins TRBV4-1 and TRBJ2-1; TRBD2 matches 7 bases. The CDR3 sequence is 15 residues long. Germline V gene data show CDR1 as MGHRA and CDR2 as YSYEKL. The V segment lost 1 base and the J segment 8 bases; nucleotides outside the gene matches: 8. In DNA, the CDR3 is TGCGCCAGCAGCCAAGCAAGCGGGATAGTGGATGAGCAGTTCTTC. Translation: CASSQASGIVDEQFF.